This T cell receptor (beta chain) was retrieved from a study of shared clonotypes between healthy human individuals. The method was immunoSEQ multiplex PCR; TCRdb's version includes in-frame clones alone and lacks a portion of them. Among almost 750,000 clones, approximately 77% were seen once, and the ten largest hold under 2%. The ends were cut back, 7 bases at V and 5 bases at J, with 20 bases in the middle. Germline V gene sequence: CDR1 MNHEY, CDR2 SVGAGI. This CDR3 is built from 15 residues. This rearrangement joins TRBV6-5 to TRBJ1-2; a possible D gene is TRBD1 (5 bases). The material sequenced was memory CD4+ T cells sorted from blood. Stated subset: CD45RA-negative fraction. The clonotype comes from a young woman in good health. CDR3 bases: TGTGCCAGCACTCGGGCCCAGGGCGTACGGTATGGCTACACCTTC. It is translated as CASTRAQGVRYGYTF.